What follows describes a single TCR beta chain. The CDR3 extends over 17 amino acids. Per germline, CDR1 SGHTA and CDR2 FQGNSA. The ends were cut back, 4 bases at V and 2 bases at J, with 19 bases in the middle. These data originate in a study of control samples from healthy donors and cancer patients. Sequencing was performed with immunoSEQ multiplex PCR; in TCRdb, only in-frame clones are kept and a portion is missing. The data contain roughly 220,000 clones, roughly 94% of them singletons. The chain has TRBV7-2 and TRBJ2-3; maybe TRBD2 (6 bases). The sequencing sample was made of blood. This TCR was sampled from a man aged 45-65 years in good health. Here the CDR3 reads CASSSGAGGAVTDTQYF. CDR3 bases: TGTGCCAGCAGCTCCGGGGCGGGCGGGGCAGTCACAGATACGCAGTATTTT.